This TCR beta chain appears in the sequencing data of a study of shared clonotypes between healthy human individuals. The length of the CDR3 is 15 residues. CDR1 and CDR2 (germline): MGHRA, YSYEKL. V lost 5 bases to trimming and J lost 4 bases, with 16 bases between them. The repertoire was sequenced with immunoSEQ multiplex PCR; TCRdb's copy has only in-frame clones and lacks some. The sample includes 2 million to 3 million clones, approximately 93% of them seen just once. This clonotype originated in a man aged 18 to 29 in good health. Some clones in this sample may be carry-over from other donors' samples. Sequencing was carried out using naive CD4+ T cells from PBMCs. Described subset: CD45RA+ positively selected. J is TRBJ2-3 and V is TRBV4-1; either TRBD1 or TRBD2 may fit D (5 bases each). The CDR3: CASSEPGLGADTQYF. Written as DNA, the CDR3 is TGCGCCAGCAGCGAACCAGGGTTGGGGGCAGATACGCAGTATTTT.